The next 11 T cell receptor beta chains were all read from a single sample in a study of T cell repertoires in aging, cancer and after chemotherapy. Rearranged V-D-J TRB sequences were amplified with a mixed TRB-A/B primer pool. TCRdb redid the calling of the multiplex PCR reads with MiXCR, one entry per CDR3 protein. Among roughly 3,000 distinct CDR3 sequences, roughly 50% were seen once, and the ten largest hold 66%. Peripheral blood genomic DNA, not sorted cells or RNA, was the template. The sample consisted of blood. All receptors come from a human donor with a blood cancer.

This clonotype showed up just once. DNA for the CDR3: TGTGCCAGTAGTATAGATCTTCAGACAGGGAAAACATATGGCTACACCTTC. Translating gives CASSIDLQTGKTYGYTF. The chain carries TRBV19 and TRBJ1-2, with 7 positions matching TRBD1. Germline V gene lookup returns CDR1 LNHDA and CDR2 SQIVND (reference sequence). The CDR3 consists of 17 residues. The J segment lost 5 bases and the V segment lost 0 bases, leaving 12 bases of the junction unmatched. Based on the CDR3 plus reference TRBV19 and TRBJ1-2, the full variable domain is DGGITQSPKYLFRKEGQNVTLSCEQNLNHDAMYWYRQDPGQGLRLIYYSQIVNDFQKGDIAEGYSVSREKKESFPLTVTSAQKNPTAFYLCASSIDLQTGKTYGYTFGSGTRLTVV.

This clonotype was seen more than once but under ten times. The chain combines TRBV27 with TRBJ2-1; no clear D. Germline V gene lookup returns CDR1 MNHEY and CDR2 SMNVEV (reference sequence). This CDR3 spans 13 amino acids. Trimming pared 0 bases from V and 10 bases from J, leaving 10 bases between. The DNA for the CDR3 is TGTGCCAGCAGTTTATCGTTTAACGGGGAGCAGTTCTTC. Translation gives CASSLSFNGEQFF.

In this sample, this clonotype turned up a few times. The chain recombines TRBV6-1 with TRBJ1-5, with D uncertain. Trimming removed 5 bases at V and 0 bases at J, with 17 bases between. Germline CDR1 and CDR2: MNHNS and SASEGT. This CDR3 comprises 17 residues. As DNA, the CDR3 is TGTGCCAGCAGTTACCAAAGTGGGCCCATTAGCAATCAGCCCCAGCATTTT. Residues: CASSYQSGPISNQPQHF.

This clonotype has a handful of counts. The chain couples TRBV24-1 to TRBJ1-2; unclear D gene. V dropped 1 base and J dropped 4 bases, with 3 bases sitting between them. In germline, CDR1 is KGHDR, CDR2 SFDVKD. This CDR3 is built from 12 residues. The CDR3 region is CATSDLTYGYTF. The CDR3, as DNA: TGTGCCACCAGTGATTTAACCTATGGCTACACCTTC.

The chain uses TRBV5-5 and TRBJ2-7; D remains ambiguous. Germline CDR1 and CDR2: SGHKS and YYEKEE (reference sequence). V gave up 4 bases and J gave up 3 bases, with 8 bases separating them. The CDR3 sequence is 12 residues long. This chain's CDR3 is CASSQGIYEQYF. DNA of the CDR3: TGTGCCAGCAGCCAAGGGATCTACGAGCAGTACTTC.

This clonotype was seen only a few times. This sequence joins TRBV27 and TRBJ2-7; TRBD1 matches at 9 bases. This CDR3 has 16 amino acids. Trimming cost V 2 bases and J 3 bases; bases outside gene matches: 8. Germline V gene data show CDR1 as MNHEY and CDR2 as SMNVEV (reference sequence). CDR3 region: CASSLIGTGRFYEQYF. CDR3 DNA: TGTGCCAGCAGTTTAATCGGGACAGGGAGATTCTACGAGCAGTACTTC.

This chain links TRBV10-3 with TRBJ2-3; no clear D gene. Trimming took 6 bases from V and 5 from J, leaving 12 bases between them. CDR1 is ENHRY, CDR2 SYGVKD, per germline. The CDR3 totals 13 residues. DNA for the CDR3: TGTGCCATCAGGGGTACCTATGGAGATACGCAGTATTTT. This codes for CAIRGTYGDTQYF.

Within the sample, this clonotype is medium-sized. The chain combines TRBV29-1 with TRBJ2-2, with no clear D. Germline V gene data show CDR1 as SQVTM and CDR2 as ANQGSEA. CDR3 length equals 11 residues. The germline V and J ends were trimmed by 3 bases and 8 bases, with 7 bases remaining between them. CDR3 in amino acids: CSVEGKGELFF. CDR3 in DNA: TGCAGCGTTGAGGGGAAAGGGGAGCTGTTTTTT.

This chain links TRBV12-3 or TRBV12-4 with TRBJ2-4; D possibly corresponds to TRBD1 (5 bases). The CDR3 sequence is 16 residues long. V lost 3 bases to trimming and J lost 0 bases, with 12 bases between them. The CDR3 protein is CASSFGHSLAKNIQYF. CDR3 coding DNA: TGTGCCAGCAGTTTCGGACATTCACTAGCCAAAAACATTCAGTACTTC.

The chain combines TRBV29-1 with TRBJ2-3, with a tentative D call TRBD2 (7 bases). Germline V gene data show CDR1 as SQVTM and CDR2 as ANQGSEA. V was pared by 7 bases and J by 2 bases, with 13 bases between. The CDR3 spans 13 residues. CDR3: CSGEGEDTDTQYF. DNA for the CDR3: TGCAGCGGGGAGGGGGAGGACACAGATACGCAGTATTTT.

V gene TRBV7-6 combines with J gene TRBJ1-6, with D tentatively TRBD1 (5 bases). Germline V gene data show CDR1 as SGHVS and CDR2 as FNYEAQ. The CDR3 loop spans 17 amino acids. Deletions cut 5 bases from V and 0 bases from J, with 14 bases between. The CDR3 sequence: CASSPKTEGSYNSPLHF. The CDR3 DNA follows: TGTGCCAGCAGCCCTAAGACAGAAGGCTCCTATAATTCACCCCTCCACTTT.